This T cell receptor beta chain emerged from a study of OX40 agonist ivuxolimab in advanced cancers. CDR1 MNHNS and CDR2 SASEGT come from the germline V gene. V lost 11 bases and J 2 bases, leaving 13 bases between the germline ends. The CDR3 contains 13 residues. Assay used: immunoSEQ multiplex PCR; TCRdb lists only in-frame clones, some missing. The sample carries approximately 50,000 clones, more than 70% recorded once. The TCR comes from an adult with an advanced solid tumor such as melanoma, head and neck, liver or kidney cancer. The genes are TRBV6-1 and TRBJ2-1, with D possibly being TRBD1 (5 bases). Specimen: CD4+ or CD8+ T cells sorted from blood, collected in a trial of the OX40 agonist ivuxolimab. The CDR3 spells CAGQGRTYNEQFF. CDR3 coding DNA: TGTGCCGGTCAGGGCCGTACCTACAATGAGCAGTTCTTC.